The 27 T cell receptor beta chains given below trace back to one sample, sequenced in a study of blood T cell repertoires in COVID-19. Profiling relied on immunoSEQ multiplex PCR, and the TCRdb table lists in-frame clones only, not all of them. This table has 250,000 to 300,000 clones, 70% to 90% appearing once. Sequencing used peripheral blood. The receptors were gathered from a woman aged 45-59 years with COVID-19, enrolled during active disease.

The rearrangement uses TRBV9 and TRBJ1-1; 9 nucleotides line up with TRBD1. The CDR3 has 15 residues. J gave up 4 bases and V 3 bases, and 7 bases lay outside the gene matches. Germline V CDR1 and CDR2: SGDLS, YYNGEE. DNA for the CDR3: TGTGCCAGCAGCGCCCCACAGGGGGCTAGCACTGAAGCTTTCTTT. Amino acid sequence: CASSAPQGASTEAFF.

The CDR3 DNA is TGTGCCAGCAAGTCTTTAGGGGTGGAGACCCAGTACTTC. It encodes CASKSLGVETQYF. The chain links TRBV28 to TRBJ2-5, with a weak D call TRBD1 (5 bases). The CDR3 length is 13 residues. The V gene lost 7 bases and the J gene lost 5 bases, with 14 bases spanning the gap. Looked up from germline, CDR1 is MDHEN and CDR2 is SYDVKM.

The CDR3 sequence: CASSYPQVPGGETQYF. The CDR3 DNA reads TGTGCCAGCAGCTACCCACAGGTGCCCGGGGGGGAGACCCAGTACTTC. V is TRBV5-6 and J is TRBJ2-5, with 7 bases identical to TRBD2. The CDR3 loop spans 16 amino acids. Germline CDR1 is SGHDT and CDR2 is YYEEEE. Trimming removed 3 bases from V and 5 bases from J; junction bases left unmatched: 13. Combining the CDR3 with reference TRBV5-6 and TRBJ2-5 gives the whole variable domain DAGVTQSPTHLIKTRGQQVTLRCSPKSGHDTVSWYQQALGQGPQFIFQYYEEEERQRGNFPDRFSGHQFPNYSSELNVNALLLGDSALYLCASSYPQVPGGETQYFGPGTRLLVL.

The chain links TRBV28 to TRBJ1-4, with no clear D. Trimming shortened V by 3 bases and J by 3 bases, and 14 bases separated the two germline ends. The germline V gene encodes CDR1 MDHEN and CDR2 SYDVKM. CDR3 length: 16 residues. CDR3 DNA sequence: TGTGCCAGCAGTTTTTCGCCGGCGGCCTCTAATGAAAAACTGTTTTTT. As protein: CASSFSPAASNEKLFF.

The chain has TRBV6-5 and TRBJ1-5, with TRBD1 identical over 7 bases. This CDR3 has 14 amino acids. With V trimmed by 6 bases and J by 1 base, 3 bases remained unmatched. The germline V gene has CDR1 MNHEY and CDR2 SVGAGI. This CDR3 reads CASSSGQSNQPQHF. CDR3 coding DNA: TGTGCCAGCAGCTCGGGACAGAGCAATCAGCCCCAGCATTTT.

In DNA, the CDR3 is TGTGCCAGCAGCCACCTCGGGAGAATCTCCTACAATGAGCAGTTCTTC. It encodes CASSHLGRISYNEQFF. This chain links TRBV3-1 (or the pseudogene TRBV3-2) with TRBJ2-1; tentatively, D is TRBD2 (6 bases). CDR3 length equals 16 residues. Germline V gene sequence: CDR1 LGHDT, CDR2 YNNKEL (reference sequence). Trimming took 3 bases from V and 0 from J, leaving 12 bases between them.

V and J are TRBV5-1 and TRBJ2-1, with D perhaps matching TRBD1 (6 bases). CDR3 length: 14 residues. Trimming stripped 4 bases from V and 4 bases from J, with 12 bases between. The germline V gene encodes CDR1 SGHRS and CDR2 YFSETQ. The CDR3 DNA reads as TGCGCCAGCAGCGAAAGGACAGCATACAATGAGCAGTTCTTC. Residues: CASSERTAYNEQFF.

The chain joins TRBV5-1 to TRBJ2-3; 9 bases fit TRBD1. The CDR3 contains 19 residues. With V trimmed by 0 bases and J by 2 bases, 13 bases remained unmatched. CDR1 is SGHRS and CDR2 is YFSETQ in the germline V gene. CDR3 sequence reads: CASSLVPGQGFGSTDTQYF. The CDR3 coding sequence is TGCGCCAGCAGCTTGGTTCCAGGACAGGGGTTTGGGTCCACAGATACGCAGTATTTT.

CDR3 bases: TGCAGTGCTAGTCCACCTCCGGGACAGGGGAATGAAAAACTGTTTTTT. Translated: CSASPPPGQGNEKLFF. The rearrangement joins TRBV20-1 to TRBJ1-4; 10 bases map to TRBD1. The CDR3 is 16 residues long. The V gene's germline CDR1 is DFQATT and CDR2 SNEGSKA (reference sequence). The J segment lost 5 bases and the V segment lost 3 bases, leaving 9 bases of the junction unmatched.

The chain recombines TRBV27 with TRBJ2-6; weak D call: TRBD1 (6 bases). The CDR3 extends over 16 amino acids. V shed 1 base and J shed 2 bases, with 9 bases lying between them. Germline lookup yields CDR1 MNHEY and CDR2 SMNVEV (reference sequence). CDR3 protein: CASSLLTGTGANVLTF. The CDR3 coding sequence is TGTGCCAGCAGTTTATTAACAGGGACTGGGGCCAACGTCCTGACTTTC.

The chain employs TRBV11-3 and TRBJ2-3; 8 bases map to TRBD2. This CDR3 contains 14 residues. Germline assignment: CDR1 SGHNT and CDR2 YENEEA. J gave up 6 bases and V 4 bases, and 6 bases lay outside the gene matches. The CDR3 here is CASSSAGDLDTQYF. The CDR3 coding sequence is TGTGCCAGCAGCTCAGCGGGAGATCTTGATACGCAGTATTTT.

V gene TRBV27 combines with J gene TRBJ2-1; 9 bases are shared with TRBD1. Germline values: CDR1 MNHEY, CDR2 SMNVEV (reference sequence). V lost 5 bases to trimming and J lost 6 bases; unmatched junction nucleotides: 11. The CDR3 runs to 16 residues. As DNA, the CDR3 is TGTGCCAGCAGTCCCCGGGGGACAGGGTGGTTCAATGAGCAGTTCTTC. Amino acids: CASSPRGTGWFNEQFF.

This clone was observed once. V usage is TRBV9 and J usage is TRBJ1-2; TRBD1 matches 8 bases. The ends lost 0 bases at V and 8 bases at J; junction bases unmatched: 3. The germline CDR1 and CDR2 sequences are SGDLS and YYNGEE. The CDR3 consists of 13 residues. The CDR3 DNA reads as TGTGCCAGCAGCGTAGGGACAGGGCGAGGCTACACCTTC. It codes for CASSVGTGRGYTF.

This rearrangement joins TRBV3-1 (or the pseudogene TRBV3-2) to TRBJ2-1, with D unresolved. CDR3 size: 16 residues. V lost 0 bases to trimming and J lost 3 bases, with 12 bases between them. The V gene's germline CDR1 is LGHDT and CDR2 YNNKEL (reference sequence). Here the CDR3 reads CASSQEAGRFYNEQFF. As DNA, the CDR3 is TGTGCCAGCAGCCAAGAGGCAGGAAGGTTCTACAATGAGCAGTTCTTC.

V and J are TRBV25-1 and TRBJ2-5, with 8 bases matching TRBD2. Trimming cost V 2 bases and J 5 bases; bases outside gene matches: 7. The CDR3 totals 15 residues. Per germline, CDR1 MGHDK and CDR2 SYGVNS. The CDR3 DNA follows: TGTGCCAGCAGTGAACCCAGCGGGGGCGGTGAGACCCAGTACTTC. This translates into CASSEPSGGGETQYF.

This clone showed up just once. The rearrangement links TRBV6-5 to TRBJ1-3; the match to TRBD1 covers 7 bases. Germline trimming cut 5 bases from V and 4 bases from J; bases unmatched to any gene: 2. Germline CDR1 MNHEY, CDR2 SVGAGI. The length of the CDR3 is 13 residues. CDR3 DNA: TGTGCCAGCAGTCGGGACAGCGGAAACACCATATATTTT. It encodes CASSRDSGNTIYF.

For the CDR3, the DNA is TGTGCCAGCAGCGTACAGGGGACAGATACGCAGTATTTT. It yields the protein CASSVQGTDTQYF. The rearrangement uses TRBV9 and TRBJ2-3; D is possibly TRBD1 (6 bases). The CDR3 has 13 amino acids. The germline gives CDR1 SGDLS, CDR2 YYNGEE. V was trimmed by 1 base and J by 3 bases, leaving 6 bases between them.

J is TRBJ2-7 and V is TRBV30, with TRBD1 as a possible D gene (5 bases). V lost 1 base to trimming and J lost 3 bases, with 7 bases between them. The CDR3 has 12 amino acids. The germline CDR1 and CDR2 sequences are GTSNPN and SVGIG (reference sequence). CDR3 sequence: CAWSGQFYEQYF. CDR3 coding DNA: TGTGCCTGGAGTGGACAGTTCTACGAGCAGTACTTC.

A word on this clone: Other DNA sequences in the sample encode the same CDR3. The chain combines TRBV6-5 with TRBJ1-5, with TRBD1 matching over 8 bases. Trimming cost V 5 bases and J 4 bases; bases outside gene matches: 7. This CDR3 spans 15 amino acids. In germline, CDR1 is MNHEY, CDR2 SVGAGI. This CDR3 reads CASSPDRAGNQPQHF. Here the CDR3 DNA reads TGTGCCAGCAGTCCGGACAGGGCAGGAAATCAGCCCCAGCATTTT.

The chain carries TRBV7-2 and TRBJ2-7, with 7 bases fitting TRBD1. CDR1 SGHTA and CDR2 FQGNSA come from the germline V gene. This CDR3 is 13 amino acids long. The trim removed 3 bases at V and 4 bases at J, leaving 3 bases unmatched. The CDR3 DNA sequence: TGTGCCAGCAGCTTGTCAGGGGGTTACGAGCAGTACTTC. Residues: CASSLSGGYEQYF.

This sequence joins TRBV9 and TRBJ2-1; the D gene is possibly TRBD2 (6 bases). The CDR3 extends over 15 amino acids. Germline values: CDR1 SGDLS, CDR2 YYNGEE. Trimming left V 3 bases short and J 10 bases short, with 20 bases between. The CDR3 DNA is TGTGCCAGCAGCGGGGGCTGGGGTAGCGGTGAGGAGCAGTTCTTC. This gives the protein CASSGGWGSGEEQFF.

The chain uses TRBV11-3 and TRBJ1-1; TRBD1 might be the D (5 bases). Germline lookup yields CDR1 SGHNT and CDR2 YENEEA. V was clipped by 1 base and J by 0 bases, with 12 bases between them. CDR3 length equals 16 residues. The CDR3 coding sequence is TGTGCCAGCAGCTTAGGACAGCGAAGTATGAACACTGAAGCTTTCTTT. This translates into CASSLGQRSMNTEAFF.

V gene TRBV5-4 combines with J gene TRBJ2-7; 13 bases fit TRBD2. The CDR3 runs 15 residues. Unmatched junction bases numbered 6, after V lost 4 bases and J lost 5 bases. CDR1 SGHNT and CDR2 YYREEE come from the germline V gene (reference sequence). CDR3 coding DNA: TGTGCCAGCAGCCTAGGACTAGCGGGAGAACACGAGCAGTACTTC. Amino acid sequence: CASSLGLAGEHEQYF. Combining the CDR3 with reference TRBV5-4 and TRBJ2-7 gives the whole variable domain ETGVTQSPTHLIKTRGQQVTLRCSSQSGHNTVSWYQQALGQGPQFIFQYYREEENGRGNFPPRFSGLQFPNYSSELNVNALELDDSALYLCASSLGLAGEHEQYFGPGTRLTVT.

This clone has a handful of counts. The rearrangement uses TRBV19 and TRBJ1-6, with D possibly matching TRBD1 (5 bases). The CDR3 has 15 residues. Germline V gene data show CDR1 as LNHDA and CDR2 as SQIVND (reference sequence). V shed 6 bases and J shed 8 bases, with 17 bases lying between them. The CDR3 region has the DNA TGTGCCAGTAGCCCGGGCGGCTTGGGGCATTCACCCCTCCACTTT. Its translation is CASSPGGLGHSPLHF.

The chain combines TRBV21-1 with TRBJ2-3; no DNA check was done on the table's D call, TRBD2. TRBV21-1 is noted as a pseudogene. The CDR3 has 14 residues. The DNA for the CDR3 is TGTGCCAGCAGCATGGAGGGAGGTACAGATACGCAGTATTTT. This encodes CASSMEGGTDTQYF.

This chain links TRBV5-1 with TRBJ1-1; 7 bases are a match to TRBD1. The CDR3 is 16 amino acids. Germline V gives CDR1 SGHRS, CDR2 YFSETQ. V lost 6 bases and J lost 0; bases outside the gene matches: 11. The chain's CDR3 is CASTPGDRRLNTEAFF. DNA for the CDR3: TGCGCCAGCACCCCAGGGGACAGAAGGTTGAACACTGAAGCTTTCTTT.

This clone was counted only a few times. The CDR3 coding sequence is TGTGCCAGCACAAACCAAGAGACCCAGTACTTC. Translating it yields CASTNQETQYF. V gene TRBV18 combines with J gene TRBJ2-5; D not resolved. Between the trimmed V and J ends, which lost 8 bases and 0 bases, there was a span of 4 bases. Looked up from germline, CDR1 is KGHSH and CDR2 is LQKENI. The CDR3 sequence is 11 residues long.